Shown below are 26 T cell receptor beta chains from a single sample sequenced in a study of cytomegalovirus exposure and HLA in healthy donors. The PCR ran on 60 Vbeta and 13 Jbeta primers. Produced via immunoSEQ multiplex PCR; TCRdb's table is partial and in-frame only. This sample yields 150,000 or so clones, of which 77% are seen a single time; 1.5% to 2% belongs to the top ten. The sample comprised PBMCs. The source of these receptors is a woman aged 25 to 39 in good health and CMV-seronegative.

The chain has TRBV15 and TRBJ1-3; D is possibly TRBD1 (5 bases). The CDR3 contains 13 residues. V dropped 1 base and J dropped 8 bases, with 9 bases sitting between them. CDR1 and CDR2 (germline): LNHNV, YYDKDF (reference sequence). CDR3 region: CATSRVGADTIYF. Here the CDR3 DNA reads TGTGCCACCAGCAGAGTTGGGGCCGACACCATATATTTT.

The chain employs TRBV5-1 and TRBJ2-7; 11 bases are a match to TRBD1. Germline V lookup: CDR1 SGHRS, CDR2 YFSETQ. The CDR3 extends over 15 amino acids. J gave up 5 bases and V 1 base, and 5 bases lay outside the gene matches. For the CDR3, the DNA is TGCGCCAGCAGCTTGTCGGGACAGGGGGTGGACGAGCAGTACTTC. Its protein is CASSLSGQGVDEQYF. Looking up the rest from reference TRBV5-1 and TRBJ2-7 gives the full variable domain: KAGVTQTPRYLIKTRGQQVTLSCSPISGHRSVSWYQQTPGQGLQFLFEYFSETQRNKGNFPGRFSGRQFSNSRSEMNVSTLELGDSALYLCASSLSGQGVDEQYFGPGTRLTVT.

This sequence joins TRBV4-3 and TRBJ1-3; D is uncertain. Between the trimmed V and J ends, which lost 0 bases and 4 bases, there was a span of 13 bases. Germline V gene sequence: CDR1 LGHNA, CDR2 YSLEER. CDR3 length: 16 amino acids. In nucleotides, the CDR3 is TGCGCCAGCAGCCAAGATGGCCCCCCGCGGGGAAACACCATATATTTT. This encodes CASSQDGPPRGNTIYF.

This chain connects TRBV6-5 to TRBJ2-1; 9 bases are a match to TRBD1. V lost 9 bases, J lost 3 bases, and 3 bases stayed unmatched. The CDR3 is 13 residues long. Germline V gene sequence: CDR1 MNHEY, CDR2 SVGAGI. CDR3 bases: TGTGCCAGTGGGACAGGGAACTACAATGAGCAGTTCTTC. This translates into CASGTGNYNEQFF.

As for this clone: The same CDR3 can be traced to other DNA sequences in this sample. J is TRBJ1-2 and V is TRBV20-1, with TRBD1 as a possible D gene (5 bases). This CDR3 has 11 amino acids. Trimming cost V 6 bases and J 2 bases, with 7 bases left between them. Germline loops: CDR1 DFQATT, CDR2 SNEGSKA (reference sequence). CDR3 sequence reads: CSAQGNYGYTF. CDR3 nucleotide sequence: TGCAGTGCCCAGGGAAACTATGGCTACACCTTC.

The CDR3 bases are TGTGCCAGCAGCACGGGACAGGGCATCTACGAGCAGTACTTC. It yields the protein CASSTGQGIYEQYF. V is TRBV7-9 and J is TRBJ2-7; 9 nucleotides agree with TRBD1. Germline loops: CDR1 SEHNR, CDR2 FQNEAQ (reference sequence). CDR3 length: 14 amino acids. V shed 5 bases, J shed 3 bases, and the junction held 5 bases outside the gene matches. Combining the CDR3 with reference TRBV7-9 and TRBJ2-7 gives the whole variable domain DTGVSQNPRHKITKRGQNVTFRCDPISEHNRLYWYRQTLGQGPEFLTYFQNEAQLEKSRLLSDRFSAERPKGSFSTLEIQRTEQGDSAMYLCASSTGQGIYEQYFGPGTRLTVT.

The chain has TRBV7-9 and TRBJ2-2; D gene uncertain. Trimming left V 6 bases short and J 2 bases short, with 7 bases between. The CDR3 has 13 residues. Germline V CDR1 and CDR2: SEHNR, FQNEAQ (reference sequence). The CDR3 bases are TGTGCCAGCAGTCCCTCTAACACCGGGGAGCTGTTTTTT. This gives the protein CASSPSNTGELFF. The full variable domain, in which reference TRBV7-9 and TRBJ2-2 provide the parts outside the CDR3, is DTGVSQNPRHKITKRGQNVTFRCDPISEHNRLYWYRQTLGQGPEFLTYFQNEAQLEKSRLLSDRFSAERPKGSFSTLEIQRTEQGDSAMYLCASSPSNTGELFFGEGSRLTVL.

The rearrangement joins TRBV9 to TRBJ1-2, with D unclear. Germline V gene data show CDR1 as SGDLS and CDR2 as YYNGEE. Trimming took off 5 bases at V and 2 bases at J, with 10 bases between the two ends. This CDR3 contains 13 residues. CDR3 protein: CASSPTVNYGYTF. The CDR3, as DNA: TGTGCCAGCAGTCCGACTGTAAACTATGGCTACACCTTC. Filled out from reference TRBV9 and TRBJ1-2, the complete variable domain reads DSGVTQTPKHLITATGQRVTLRCSPRSGDLSVYWYQQSLDQGLQFLIQYYNGEERAKGNILERFSAQQFPDLHSELNLSSLELGDSALYFCASSPTVNYGYTFGSGTRLTVV.

The CDR3 loop is CASSPGGLAGRLDTQYF. The CDR3 nucleotides are TGTGCCAGCAGCCCAGGGGGACTAGCGGGGAGATTAGATACGCAGTATTTT. The chain employs TRBV9 and TRBJ2-3; TRBD2 matches at 13 bases. Trimming removed 4 bases from V and 5 bases from J; junction bases left unmatched: 10. CDR3 length: 17 amino acids. Germline loops: CDR1 SGDLS, CDR2 YYNGEE.

The chain links TRBV15 to TRBJ2-1; tentatively, D is TRBD1 (5 bases). CDR1 LNHNV and CDR2 YYDKDF come from the germline V gene (reference sequence). The CDR3 covers 16 residues. With 0 bases removed from V and 1 base from J, the gap between germline ends came to 10 bases. The DNA for the CDR3 is TGTGCCACCAGCAGAGACCCAGGGCAATCCTACAATGAGCAGTTCTTC. This translates into CATSRDPGQSYNEQFF.

This chain uses TRBV7-2 with TRBJ2-3; maybe TRBD1 (5 bases). The V end lost 2 bases, the J end lost 6 bases, and 15 bases lay between the germline ends. The CDR3 loop spans 15 amino acids. Germline assignment: CDR1 SGHTA and CDR2 FQGNSA. The CDR3 DNA is TGTGCCAGCAGCTTACGTCAGGGTACTATGGATACGCAGTATTTT. It yields the protein CASSLRQGTMDTQYF.

V and J are TRBV4-1 and TRBJ1-6, with TRBD1 identical over 8 bases. From germline, CDR1 is MGHRA and CDR2 YSYEKL. This CDR3 has 15 amino acids. V gave up 3 bases and J gave up 8 bases; unmatched junction bases: 6. CDR3 sequence (DNA): TGCGCCAGCAGCCACGGACAGGGCTCGGATTCACCCCTCCACTTT. Its protein is CASSHGQGSDSPLHF.

The chain has TRBV6-5 and TRBJ2-1; TRBD1 agrees at 7 bases. Trimming removed 10 bases from V and 3 bases from J; junction bases left unmatched: 6. From germline, CDR1 is MNHEY and CDR2 SVGAGI. This CDR3 spans 13 amino acids. CDR3 region: CATQGMDYNEQFF. The CDR3 nucleotides are TGTGCCACACAGGGGATGGACTACAATGAGCAGTTCTTC.

There are a few counts of this clone. This CDR3 is CSTGTSGSETQYF. Written as DNA, the CDR3 is TGCAGCACCGGGACTAGCGGGAGCGAGACCCAGTACTTC. The genes are TRBV29-1 and TRBJ2-5; 14 nucleotides agree with TRBD2. The CDR3 covers 13 residues. CDR1 is SQVTM, CDR2 ANQGSEA, per germline. J was trimmed by 5 bases and V by 8 bases; bases with no gene match: 4.

The gene calls are TRBV5-1 and TRBJ1-1; D is perhaps TRBD1 (6 bases). This CDR3 is 17 amino acids long. The germline V gene has CDR1 SGHRS and CDR2 YFSETQ. The ends were cut back, 0 bases at V and 4 bases at J, with 19 bases in the middle. In DNA, the CDR3 is TGCGCCAGCAGCTTGGTTACAGGGAACGGATTGAGCACTGAAGCTTTCTTT. This encodes CASSLVTGNGLSTEAFF.

The chain is built from TRBV18 and TRBJ1-3; TRBD1 aligns across 8 bases. The CDR3 covers 14 residues. The V gene's germline CDR1 is KGHSH and CDR2 LQKENI. V trimming: 3 bases; J trimming: 4 bases; junction bases outside the gene matches: 2. The chain's CDR3 is CASSPTGDGNTIYF. CDR3 sequence (DNA): TGTGCCAGCTCACCGACAGGGGACGGAAACACCATATATTTT.

The V gene is TRBV5-1, the J gene TRBJ2-2; maybe TRBD2 (6 bases). Germline V gene data show CDR1 as SGHRS and CDR2 as YFSETQ. V lost 0 bases and J lost 7, with 7 bases in between. This CDR3 region has 13 residues. CDR3 sequence: CASSLEGGGELFF. CDR3 DNA sequence: TGCGCCAGCAGCTTGGAGGGAGGCGGGGAGCTGTTTTTT.

The chain uses TRBV11-3 and TRBJ1-1; a weak D match, TRBD1 (5 bases). Germline CDR1 is SGHNT and CDR2 is YENEEA. V dropped 2 bases and J dropped 11 bases, with 21 bases sitting between them. CDR3 size: 15 residues. The CDR3 DNA follows: TGTGCCAGCAGCTTACCCTTCCTGACAGAGACGTTGGCTTTCTTT. It specifies CASSLPFLTETLAFF.

The chain uses TRBV29-1 and TRBJ2-7; 10 nucleotides agree with TRBD1. The CDR3 totals 13 residues. The V gene end was trimmed by 8 bases and the J gene end by 5 bases; junction bases not matched to a gene: 9. Per the germline V gene, CDR1 is SQVTM and CDR2 is ANQGSEA. The CDR3 reads CSSGGQGRDEQYF. CDR3 bases: TGCAGCTCCGGGGGACAGGGGAGGGACGAGCAGTACTTC.

The chain employs TRBV7-6 and TRBJ2-1; 14 positions agree with TRBD2. V lost 5 bases, J lost 9 bases, and 15 bases stayed unmatched. Per germline, CDR1 SGHVS and CDR2 FNYEAQ. The CDR3 consists of 18 residues. The CDR3 DNA reads as TGTGCCAGCAGCCTAGTGGAAAGACTAGCGGGAGGGCCTGGTGAGCAGTTCTTC. This translates into CASSLVERLAGGPGEQFF.

Only a few counts were recorded for this clone. The CDR3 DNA sequence: TGTGCCAGCAGTACCACCCTAAAAGCGGGAGGGGCCGGGGAGCTGTTTTTT. Protein: CASSTTLKAGGAGELFF. The J gene is TRBJ2-2, the V gene TRBV27; 10 nucleotides agree with TRBD2. Germline V gene data show CDR1 as MNHEY and CDR2 as SMNVEV (reference sequence). V was clipped by 5 bases and J by 6 bases; unmatched bases: 12. This CDR3 is 17 amino acids long.

The V call is TRBV28, the J call TRBJ2-7, with 8 bases matching TRBD1. CDR1 MDHEN and CDR2 SYDVKM come from the germline V gene. The V and J ends lost 6 bases and 6 bases, in that order; junction bases with no gene match: 10. This CDR3 comprises 14 residues. CDR3 loop: CASRTQDRASEQYF. Here the CDR3 DNA reads TGTGCCAGCAGAACCCAGGACAGGGCGAGCGAGCAGTACTTC.

The chain has TRBV5-8 and TRBJ2-5, with D perhaps matching TRBD1 (6 bases). The CDR3 covers 13 residues. Germline assignment: CDR1 SGHTS and CDR2 YDEGEE. Trimming shortened V by 2 bases and J by 5 bases, and 10 bases separated the two germline ends. The CDR3 DNA follows: TGTGCCAGCAGCTTCACAGGGAAGGAGACCCAGTACTTC. Its protein is CASSFTGKETQYF.

The chain combines TRBV28 with TRBJ2-3; 7 positions agree with TRBD1. The CDR3 loop spans 14 amino acids. Trimming cost V 11 bases and J 2 bases; bases outside gene matches: 10. The germline V gene encodes CDR1 MDHEN and CDR2 SYDVKM. This chain's CDR3 is CAGNHRGDTDTQYF. The CDR3 DNA reads TGTGCCGGAAATCACAGGGGCGACACAGATACGCAGTATTTT.

On this clone: Relative to the germline gene, one junction end is altered; a read error may explain this. This rearrangement joins TRBV20-1 to TRBJ2-7, with 8 bases aligning to TRBD1. This CDR3 contains 11 residues. In germline, CDR1 is DFQATT, CDR2 SNEGSKA (reference sequence). Here the CDR3 reads CSTGGSYEQYF. The DNA for the CDR3 is TGTTCTACAGGGGGCTCCTACGAGCAGTACTTC.

The chain combines TRBV6-6 with TRBJ1-4, with 7 nucleotides matching TRBD1. Germline V gives CDR1 MNHNY, CDR2 SVGAGI (reference sequence). V was clipped by 2 bases and J by 7 bases; unmatched bases: 10. The CDR3 has 16 residues. CDR3 coding DNA: TGTGCCAGCAGTTACAATAACAGGGGTGAGAGTGAAAAACTGTTTTTT. Amino acids: CASSYNNRGESEKLFF.